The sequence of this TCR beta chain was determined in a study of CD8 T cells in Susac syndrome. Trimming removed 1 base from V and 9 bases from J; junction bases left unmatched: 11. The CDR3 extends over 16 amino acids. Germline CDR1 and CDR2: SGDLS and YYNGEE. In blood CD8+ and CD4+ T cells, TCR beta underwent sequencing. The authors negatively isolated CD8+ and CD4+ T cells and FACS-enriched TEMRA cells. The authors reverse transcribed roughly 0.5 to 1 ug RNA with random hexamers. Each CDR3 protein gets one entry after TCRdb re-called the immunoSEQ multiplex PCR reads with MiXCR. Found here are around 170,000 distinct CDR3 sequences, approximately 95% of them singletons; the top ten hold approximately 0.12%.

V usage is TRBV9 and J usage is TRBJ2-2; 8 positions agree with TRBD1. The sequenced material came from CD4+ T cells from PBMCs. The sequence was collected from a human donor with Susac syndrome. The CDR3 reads CASSVTPGQGSRELFF. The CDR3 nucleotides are TGTGCCAGCAGCGTAACCCCTGGACAGGGTTCCAGGGAGCTGTTTTTT.